This entry lists 7 T cell receptor beta chains sequenced from one sample in a study of cytomegalovirus exposure and HLA in healthy donors. Measured with immunoSEQ multiplex PCR; TCRdb has only the in-frame clones, and not every one. The sample holds 190,000 or so clones, roughly four fifths seen once. Material: PBMCs. These receptors were obtained from a woman under 30 in good health and CMV-seropositive.

The J gene is TRBJ1-3, the V gene TRBV5-1; D is unresolved. The CDR3 runs to 17 residues. Trimming took 3 bases from V and 0 from J, leaving 16 bases between them. Looked up from germline, CDR1 is SGHRS and CDR2 is YFSETQ. The CDR3 is CASSSPKEDFSGNTIYF. As DNA, the CDR3 is TGCGCCAGCAGCTCACCCAAGGAGGATTTCTCTGGAAACACCATATATTTT.

This clone was observed a few times. V is TRBV7-9 and J is TRBJ1-6; TRBD1 matches at 8 bases. Germline V lookup: CDR1 SEHNR, CDR2 FQNEAQ (reference sequence). With 5 bases clipped from V and 4 bases from J, the junction kept 4 bases outside the gene matches. CDR3 length equals 15 residues. The CDR3 sequence: CASSRTGGYNSPLHF. The CDR3 bases are TGTGCCAGCAGCAGAACAGGGGGATATAATTCACCCCTCCACTTT.

V is TRBV5-4 and J is TRBJ2-1, with D possibly TRBD2 on 5 matching bases. V lost 4 bases to trimming and J lost 5 bases, with 7 bases between them. Germline V gene data show CDR1 as SGHNT and CDR2 as YYREEE (reference sequence). CDR3 length: 12 residues. CDR3 in DNA: TGTGCCAGCAGCCCCGGGAACAATGAGCAGTTCTTC. Translating it yields CASSPGNNEQFF. The full variable domain, its missing parts supplied by reference TRBV5-4 and TRBJ2-1, is ETGVTQSPTHLIKTRGQQVTLRCSSQSGHNTVSWYQQALGQGPQFIFQYYREEENGRGNFPPRFSGLQFPNYSSELNVNALELDDSALYLCASSPGNNEQFFGPGTRLTVL.

The gene calls are TRBV7-6 and TRBJ2-5, with 9 nucleotides matching TRBD2. This CDR3 contains 16 residues. Trimming cost V 5 bases and J 5 bases; bases outside gene matches: 12. Germline CDR1 and CDR2: SGHVS and FNYEAQ. CDR3 residues: CASSLGSIAGEETQYF. In DNA, the CDR3 is TGTGCCAGCAGCCTAGGCTCGATAGCGGGGGAGGAGACCCAGTACTTC.

This clone was observed once. The V call is TRBV5-4, the J call TRBJ2-3; D unresolved. Germline CDR1 reads SGHNT; CDR2 reads YYREEE (reference sequence). V gave up 0 bases and J gave up 0 bases, with 5 bases separating them. This CDR3 has 14 amino acids. The CDR3 is CASSLAGSTDTQYF. Here the CDR3 DNA reads TGTGCCAGCAGCTTGGCCGGTAGCACAGATACGCAGTATTTT.

V is TRBV6-6 and J is TRBJ2-1; TRBD2 aligns across 9 bases. Germline V gene data show CDR1 as MNHNY and CDR2 as SVGAGI (reference sequence). J gave up 2 bases and V 6 bases, and 8 bases lay outside the gene matches. The CDR3 is made up of 16 amino acids. The CDR3 nucleotides are TGTGCCAGCAGGCAACCGGGACTAGCCGCCTACAATGAGCAGTTCTTC. Translating gives CASRQPGLAAYNEQFF.

The V and J genes are TRBV10-1 and TRBJ2-4, with 8 bases that match TRBD1. From germline, CDR1 is WNHNN and CDR2 SYGVQD (reference sequence). The junction had 7 bases not matched to a gene; V was cut back by 4 bases and J by 8 bases. The CDR3 runs 14 residues. The CDR3 coding sequence is TGCGCCAGCAGTGGGTGGACAGGGCTAGACATTCAGTACTTC. Its translation is CASSGWTGLDIQYF.